Below, 31 T cell receptor beta chains from the same sample are listed, as sequenced in a study of blood T cells in healthy people across ages. A sample-barcoded 5' primer and a J-beta primer mix were used in a second PCR of roughly 7 to 12 cycles. TCRdb used MiXCR to reprocess the 5' RACE reads, holding one entry per CDR3 protein. The sample includes about 930,000 distinct CDR3 sequences, 25% to 30% of them seen just once. The same sample was also used in a study of T cells of mothers and their children.

The sample consisted of blood. These receptors originate from a woman aged 40 to 50 in good health.

This clonotype has a handful of counts. The genes are TRBV5-6 and TRBJ2-5; a possible D gene is TRBD2 (5 bases). Trimming shortened V by 6 bases and J by 1 base, and 25 bases separated the two germline ends. CDR1 is SGHDT and CDR2 is YYEEEE in the germline V gene. CDR3 size: 18 residues. The CDR3 loop reads CASTSLGSASSSQETQYF. In nucleotides, the CDR3 is TGTGCCAGCACCTCGCTCGGTTCTGCTAGCTCGTCCCAAGAGACCCAGTACTTC.

This clonotype was seen at least ten times. The V call is TRBV12-3 or TRBV12-4, the J call TRBJ1-4; D gene unclear. This CDR3 spans 12 amino acids. The V and J ends lost 4 bases and 8 bases respectively, with 8 bases between them. CDR3 nucleotide sequence: TGTGCCAGCAGTTCAGGCGGAGAAAAACTGTTTTTT. Amino acids: CASSSGGEKLFF.

The gene calls are TRBV7-9 and TRBJ1-1, with 8 bases lining up with TRBD1. CDR1 and CDR2 from the germline V gene are SEHNR and FQNEAQ (reference sequence). Germline trimming cut 4 bases from V and 5 bases from J; bases unmatched to any gene: 6. The CDR3 contains 14 residues. The CDR3 DNA follows: TGTGCCAGCAGCTCACGACAGGGGAGGACTGAAGCTTTCTTT. Protein: CASSSRQGRTEAFF.

The rearrangement uses TRBV25-1 and TRBJ1-4; D remains ambiguous. Germline CDR1 reads MGHDK; CDR2 reads SYGVNS. V was trimmed by 9 bases and J by 3 bases, leaving 20 bases between them. This CDR3 region has 16 residues. The CDR3 region has the DNA TGTGCCAGTACAGCGTCCCTGGGAGCTTCTAATGAAAAACTGTTTTTT. Protein product: CASTASLGASNEKLFF.

This clonotype was seen a handful of times. V usage is TRBV16 and J usage is TRBJ1-2; 7 nucleotides align to TRBD1. Germline loops: CDR1 KGHSY, CDR2 FQNENV. The CDR3 length is 14 residues. With 0 bases clipped from V and 10 bases from J, the junction kept 8 bases outside the gene matches. CDR3 coding DNA: TGTGCCAGCAGCCAATCCAGGGGGAACCATGACTACACCTTC. Its protein product is CASSQSRGNHDYTF.

V and J are TRBV5-1 and TRBJ2-1; no clear D. Germline CDR1 is SGHRS and CDR2 is YFSETQ. The V end lost 0 bases, the J end lost 10 bases, and 11 bases lay between the germline ends. CDR3 length: 13 amino acids. In nucleotides, the CDR3 is TGCGCCAGCAGCTTGGCCATAGACCGCGAGCAGTTCTTC. It is translated as CASSLAIDREQFF. Based on the CDR3 plus reference TRBV5-1 and TRBJ2-1, the full variable domain is KAGVTQTPRYLIKTRGQQVTLSCSPISGHRSVSWYQQTPGQGLQFLFEYFSETQRNKGNFPGRFSGRQFSNSRSEMNVSTLELGDSALYLCASSLAIDREQFFGPGTRLTVL.

V and J are TRBV9 and TRBJ2-2; D gene unclear. The germline V and J ends were trimmed by 0 bases and 5 bases, with 8 bases remaining between them. CDR1 SGDLS and CDR2 YYNGEE come from the germline V gene. The CDR3 totals 14 residues. The CDR3 here is CASSVEGFTGELFF. For the CDR3, the DNA is TGTGCCAGCAGCGTAGAGGGATTTACCGGGGAGCTGTTTTTT.

This chain uses TRBV30 with TRBJ2-1, with D unresolved. The germline gives CDR1 GTSNPN, CDR2 SVGIG (reference sequence). Trimming took 1 base from V and 6 from J, leaving 10 bases between them. CDR3 length: 13 residues. The CDR3, as DNA: TGTGCCTGGAGTGAGGATAGTCTCAATGAGCAGTTCTTC. As protein: CAWSEDSLNEQFF.

This clonotype was found many times. The chain has TRBV6-4 and TRBJ2-1; weak D call: TRBD2 (7 bases). The CDR3 is made up of 16 amino acids. The V gene's germline CDR1 is MRHNA and CDR2 SNTAGT. V gave up 0 bases and J gave up 6 bases, with 15 bases separating them. The CDR3 DNA is TGTGCCAGCAGTGACTCTGGGGGGGCCCCGACCAATGAGCAGTTCTTC. Its protein product is CASSDSGGAPTNEQFF.

This clonotype was seen a handful of times. CDR3 nucleotides: TGCAGTGCTAGAGATCAGGCGCCAGGGGAACGCCAGCCCCAGCATTTT. This codes for CSARDQAPGERQPQHF. The V and J genes are TRBV20-1 and TRBJ1-5, with TRBD1 as a possible D gene (6 bases). The V end lost 0 bases, the J end lost 7 bases, and 19 bases lay between the germline ends. This CDR3 contains 16 residues. The germline V gene has CDR1 DFQATT and CDR2 SNEGSKA (reference sequence).

The CDR3 bases are TGTGCCAGCAGTAGGAGGGGGAGAACTGAAGCTTTCTTT. This gives the protein CASSRRGRTEAFF. The rearrangement links TRBV27 to TRBJ1-1, with TRBD1 as a possible D gene (6 bases). The CDR3 runs to 13 residues. Germline CDR1 and CDR2: MNHEY and SMNVEV (reference sequence). Trimming took 5 bases from V and 5 from J, leaving 12 bases between them.

The V and J genes are TRBV7-9 and TRBJ1-2; the match to TRBD1 covers 10 bases. CDR3 length: 15 residues. The ends lost 0 bases at V and 4 bases at J; junction bases unmatched: 2. Looked up from germline, CDR1 is SEHNR and CDR2 is FQNEAQ (reference sequence). Written as DNA, the CDR3 is TGTGCCAGCAGCTTAGCCGGGACAGGGGCCTATGGCTACACCTTC. The encoded protein is CASSLAGTGAYGYTF.

This clonotype has ten or more counts. J is TRBJ1-2 and V is TRBV9; 8 nucleotides agree with TRBD1. The trim removed 3 bases at V and 4 bases at J, leaving 8 bases unmatched. Germline values: CDR1 SGDLS, CDR2 YYNGEE. This CDR3 has 15 amino acids. CDR3 residues: CASSASRGLTYGYTF. Here the CDR3 DNA reads TGTGCCAGCAGCGCTAGCAGGGGGCTTACCTATGGCTACACCTTC. The complete variable domain, with remaining parts taken from reference TRBV9 and TRBJ1-2, reads DSGVTQTPKHLITATGQRVTLRCSPRSGDLSVYWYQQSLDQGLQFLIQYYNGEERAKGNILERFSAQQFPDLHSELNLSSLELGDSALYFCASSASRGLTYGYTFGSGTRLTVV.

Concerning this clonotype itself: This sequence may be a read error, since a much larger clone differs from it by one base. The chain carries TRBV5-4 and TRBJ2-5; unclear D gene. This CDR3 is built from 14 residues. V was cut by 3 bases and J by 3 bases, with 12 bases left in between. Germline V CDR1 and CDR2: SGHNT, YYREEE (reference sequence). As DNA, the CDR3 is TGTGCCAGCAGCTGGGTGGCGGACGAAGAGACCCAGTACTTC. It encodes CASSWVADEETQYF.

V and J are TRBV4-1 and TRBJ1-4, with D hard to call. The CDR3 sequence is 17 residues long. V lost 1 base and J 5 bases, leaving 17 bases between the germline ends. The germline V gene has CDR1 MGHRA and CDR2 YSYEKL. The DNA of the CDR3 is TGCGCCAGCAGCCAAGGTATCCCCACCCTTTCAAATGAAAAACTGTTTTTT. Translating it yields CASSQGIPTLSNEKLFF.

With respect to this clonotype: A much larger clone lies one base from this, so it may be a read error. Here the CDR3 omits its conserved ending phenylalanine or tryptophan, so a read error is the likely source. The gene calls are TRBV7-2 and TRBJ1-2; D unclear. The CDR3 runs 13 residues. The germline V gene encodes CDR1 SGHTA and CDR2 FQGNSA. V was clipped by 1 base and J by 8 bases, with 11 bases between them. The CDR3: CASSLGRTWGYTY. The CDR3 DNA sequence: TGTGCCAGCAGCTTAGGCCGGACTTGGGGCTACACCTAC.

The gene calls are TRBV7-2 and TRBJ1-2; D not resolved. Deletions cut 1 base from V and 8 bases from J, with 8 bases between. CDR3 length: 12 residues. CDR1 is SGHTA and CDR2 is FQGNSA in the germline V gene. Here the CDR3 reads CASSLDKLGYTF. In DNA form, the CDR3 reads TGTGCCAGCAGCTTAGATAAGTTAGGCTACACCTTC.

This clonotype was picked up many times. The CDR3 region is CASSLGGASVPHRLYEQYF. As DNA, the CDR3 is TGTGCCAGCAGCTTAGGAGGGGCCAGTGTGCCCCACCGACTCTACGAGCAGTACTTC. The chain has TRBV7-8 and TRBJ2-7; D possibly matches TRBD1 or TRBD2 (5 bases each). V lost 1 base to trimming and J lost 3 bases, with 25 bases between them. The germline CDR1 and CDR2 sequences are SGHVS and FQNEAQ. This CDR3 has 19 amino acids.

The V gene is TRBV13, the J gene TRBJ1-2; the match to TRBD1 covers 10 bases. Trimming cost V 0 bases and J 3 bases; bases outside gene matches: 4. The CDR3 totals 16 residues. Germline V gene data show CDR1 as PRHDT and CDR2 as FYEKMQ (reference sequence). The CDR3 spells CASSLGEGQGYYGYTF. CDR3 coding DNA: TGTGCCAGCAGCTTAGGGGAGGGACAGGGGTACTATGGCTACACCTTC. Full variable domain (missing parts from reference TRBV13 and TRBJ1-2): AAGVIQSPRHLIKEKRETATLKCYPIPRHDTVYWYQQGPGQDPQFLISFYEKMQSDKGSIPDRFSAQQFSDYHSELNMSSLELGDSALYFCASSLGEGQGYYGYTFGSGTRLTVV.

The sample holds many counts of this clonotype. The V call is TRBV27, the J call TRBJ2-7; D could derive from TRBD1 or TRBD2 (6 bases each). Germline loops: CDR1 MNHEY, CDR2 SMNVEV (reference sequence). This CDR3 is 14 amino acids long. Trimming removed 3 bases from V and 4 bases from J, with 13 bases in between. DNA for the CDR3: TGTGCCAGCAGTTTCGGAGGGGGGCAATACGAGCAGTACTTC. Amino acids: CASSFGGGQYEQYF.

This clonotype showed up just a few times. The V and J genes are TRBV7-2 and TRBJ2-3; D call uncertain. The CDR3 is made up of 13 amino acids. From germline, CDR1 is SGHTA and CDR2 FQGNSA. Deletions cut 5 bases from V and 0 bases from J, with 6 bases between. CDR3 nucleotides: TGTGCCAGCAGCCGCGAGAGCACAGATACGCAGTATTTT. Translated: CASSRESTDTQYF.

This clonotype showed up just a few times. Possible read error: a much larger clone is one base away. The chain is built from TRBV24-1 and TRBJ2-3, with D maybe TRBD1 (5 bases). V lost 5 bases, J lost 0 bases, and 11 bases lay in between. In germline, CDR1 is KGHDR, CDR2 SFDVKD. This CDR3 spans 15 amino acids. Written as DNA, the CDR3 is TGTGCCACCAGTGCGGCAGGGCCTAGCACAGATACGCAGTATTTT. This encodes CATSAAGPSTDTQYF.

The CDR3 DNA reads TGCAGTGGTGCGAGGATAGCGGGGGACACAGATACGCAGTATTTT. Its translation is CSGARIAGDTDTQYF. The rearrangement links TRBV20-1 to TRBJ2-3, with TRBD2 matching over 9 bases. CDR1 DFQATT and CDR2 SNEGSKA come from the germline V gene (reference sequence). There are 15 residues in the CDR3. Trimming cost V 7 bases and J 2 bases; bases outside gene matches: 10.

This clonotype was counted a few times. V usage is TRBV20-1 and J usage is TRBJ2-3; no clear D gene. From germline, CDR1 is DFQATT and CDR2 SNEGSKA (reference sequence). Trimming left V 3 bases short and J 4 bases short, with 8 bases between. The CDR3 sequence is 12 residues long. CDR3 coding DNA: TGCAGTGCTAGGAGTGGGGCAGATACGCAGTATTTT. It codes for CSARSGADTQYF.

This clonotype was seen ten or more times. This rearrangement joins TRBV13 to TRBJ2-3; 9 positions agree with TRBD1. Trimming at V came to 5 bases and at J to 5 bases, leaving 11 bases not matched to a gene. The germline gives CDR1 PRHDT, CDR2 FYEKMQ (reference sequence). The CDR3 runs to 16 residues. CDR3: CASSALQGAFRDTQYF. In DNA, the CDR3 is TGTGCCAGCAGCGCACTACAGGGGGCGTTTAGAGATACGCAGTATTTT.

This clonotype was counted a few times. The rearrangement uses TRBV9 and TRBJ1-1; 11 bases fit TRBD1. The CDR3 loop spans 14 amino acids. With V trimmed by 3 bases and J by 7 bases, 5 bases remained unmatched. The germline V gene has CDR1 SGDLS and CDR2 YYNGEE. The CDR3 DNA sequence: TGTGCCAGCAGCGGGACAGGGGGCGCGGGTGAAGCTTTCTTT. Translating it yields CASSGTGGAGEAFF. The entire variable domain, with the rest obtained from reference TRBV9 and TRBJ1-1, is as follows: DSGVTQTPKHLITATGQRVTLRCSPRSGDLSVYWYQQSLDQGLQFLIQYYNGEERAKGNILERFSAQQFPDLHSELNLSSLELGDSALYFCASSGTGGAGEAFFGQGTRLTVV.

This clonotype was observed a handful of times. The rearrangement links TRBV27 to TRBJ1-1; 9 bases fit TRBD1. The CDR3 is 13 amino acids. Germline V gene sequence: CDR1 MNHEY, CDR2 SMNVEV (reference sequence). V was pared by 8 bases and J by 0 bases, with 1 base of the junction left unmatched. DNA of the CDR3: TGTGCCAGCGGGACAGGGATGAACACTGAAGCTTTCTTT. It translates to CASGTGMNTEAFF.

The rearrangement links TRBV14 to TRBJ2-3; no firm D call. The CDR3 length is 14 residues. V was pared by 2 bases and J by 6 bases, with 12 bases between. Germline V CDR1 and CDR2: SGHDN, FVKESK. In DNA, the CDR3 is TGTGCCAGCAGCCAATTTATACAGTCCGATACGCAGTATTTT. Amino acids: CASSQFIQSDTQYF.

The V gene is TRBV5-6, the J gene TRBJ2-3, with 8 bases aligning to TRBD2. J lost 1 base, V lost 2 bases, and 6 bases had no gene match. Germline V gives CDR1 SGHDT, CDR2 YYEEEE. The CDR3 has 16 residues. CDR3 coding DNA: TGTGCCAGCAGCTTAAACGGGGGGGCCCGCACAGATACGCAGTATTTT. Translation gives CASSLNGGARTDTQYF.

The rearrangement uses TRBV29-1 and TRBJ1-4; D is undetermined. V was pared by 5 bases and J by 3 bases, with 7 bases between. Germline V gene lookup returns CDR1 SQVTM and CDR2 ANQGSEA. The CDR3 extends over 12 amino acids. The CDR3 DNA is TGCAGCGTTAGACCGTCTAATGAAAAACTGTTTTTT. Its protein product is CSVRPSNEKLFF.

The CDR3 sequence: CASSLVTGLNYGYTF. The CDR3 DNA sequence: TGTGCCAGCAGTTTAGTAACAGGGCTCAACTATGGCTACACCTTC. The chain has TRBV28 and TRBJ1-2; maybe TRBD1 (6 bases). This CDR3 is 15 amino acids long. Germline assignment: CDR1 MDHEN and CDR2 SYDVKM. The germline V and J ends were trimmed by 2 bases and 2 bases, with 12 bases remaining between them.